Listed below are T cell receptor beta chains from one sample, sequenced in a study of beta chain features in type 1 diabetes. The protocol was immunoSEQ multiplex PCR, while the TCRdb copy is restricted to in-frame clones and leaves out a portion. The profile shows under 200,000 clones, approximately 9% of them singletons. Sequencing was carried out using central memory CD4+ T cells from blood. All receptors come from a woman younger than 30 with type 1 diabetes. Each CDR3 is given with its conserved first and last residue. A D gene is named only where the DNA matches it firmly. For some rows the clone size is stated as once, few or many, or as a class when expanded; others skip it.

D | size | J | V | CDR3 | DNA
TRBD1 | . | TRBJ2-7 | TRBV27 | CASSLAGTGAYEQYF | TGTGCCAGCAGTTTAGCGGGGACAGGTGCCTACGAGCAGTACTTC
. | . | TRBJ2-5 | TRBV29-1 | CSVGGHRGETQYF | TGCAGCGTTGGAGGTCATAGGGGGGAGACCCAGTACTTC
. | . | TRBJ2-5 | TRBV29-1 | CSVGGVVETQYF | TGCAGCGTTGGGGGGGTGGTAGAGACCCAGTACTTC
TRBD1 | few | TRBJ1-2 | TRBV5-4 | CASSFDRGKGYTF | TGTGCCAGCAGCTTCGACAGGGGGAAAGGCTACACCTTC
. | . | TRBJ2-7 | TRBV11-2 | CASSPGESYEQYF | TGTGCCAGCAGCCCGGGGGAGAGCTACGAGCAGTACTTC
TRBD1 | few | TRBJ2-7 | TRBV4-1 | CASSPGQGTYEQYF | TGCGCCAGCAGCCCGGGACAGGGGACCTACGAGCAGTACTTC
. | . | TRBJ2-1 | TRBV20-1 | CSAASNEQFF | TGCAGTGCTGCTAGCAATGAGCAGTTCTTC
TRBD1 | many | TRBJ2-1 | TRBV18 | CASSPPRTGESNEQFF | TGTGCCAGCTCACCACCGCGGACAGGGGAGAGCAATGAGCAGTTCTTC
. | many | TRBJ1-3 | TRBV10-3 | CATWTDSGNTIYF | TGTGCCACGTGGACAGACTCTGGAAACACCATATATTTT
TRBD2 | few | TRBJ2-3 | TRBV5-1 | CASSLPGTSGTDTQYF | TGCGCCAGCAGCTTGCCCGGGACTAGCGGGACAGATACGCAGTATTTT
TRBD1 | few | TRBJ2-5 | TRBV4-2 | CASSPRQGKEETQYF | TGTGCCAGCAGCCCCCGACAGGGTAAGGAAGAGACCCAGTACTTC
TRBD1 | . | TRBJ1-2 | TRBV6-5 | CASSRDRGYGYTF | TGTGCCAGCAGCCGGGACAGGGGGTATGGCTACACCTTC
. | . | TRBJ2-5 | TRBV12-5 | CASGLVQQARGGETQYF | TGTGCTAGTGGTTTGGTACAGCAGGCTAGAGGAGGCGAGACCCAGTACTTC
. | few | TRBJ2-1 | TRBV19 | CASSIGRDTNYNEQFF | TGTGCCAGTAGTATAGGTAGGGACACCAACTACAATGAGCAGTTCTTC
. | few | TRBJ2-3 | TRBV18 | CASSPQLDGTDTQYF | TGTGCCAGCTCACCACAACTAGATGGCACAGATACGCAGTATTTT
. | few | TRBJ2-2 | TRBV21-1 | CASSRSGTSGSSGTGELFF | TGTGCCAGCAGCAGATCCGGGACTAGCGGGAGTAGTGGCACCGGGGAGCTGTTTTTT
. | few | TRBJ2-5 | TRBV11-3 | CASSLGSSQETQYF | TGTGCCAGCAGCTTAGGCAGTTCTCAAGAGACCCAGTACTTC
TRBD1 | few | TRBJ2-7 | TRBV13 | CASSPKQGSEQYF | TGTGCCAGCAGCCCAAAACAGGGGTCCGAGCAGTACTTC
. | few | TRBJ2-5 | TRBV18 | CASSPSSETQYF | TGTGCCAGCTCACCATCTTCAGAGACCCAGTACTTC
. | . | TRBJ1-2 | TRBV15 | CATRRIGNERYLTF | TGTGCCACCAGGAGGATCGGGAATGAGCGTTACCTCACCTTC
. | . | TRBJ1-1 | TRBV28 | CAYSPGGTEAFF | TGTGCCTACTCTCCGGGGGGCACTGAAGCTTTCTTT
. | few | TRBJ2-1 | TRBV5-1 | CASSPTTDGEQFF | TGCGCCAGCAGCCCTACGACTGACGGTGAGCAGTTCTTC
. | . | TRBJ1-6 | TRBV29-1 | CSPLLVWGQNNSPLHF | TGCAGCCCACTTCTGGTGTGGGGACAAAATAATTCACCCCTCCACTTT
. | . | TRBJ1-5 | TRBV2 | CATNRGNSNQPQHF | TGTGCCACCAATAGGGGAAATAGCAATCAGCCCCAGCATTTT
. | few | TRBJ1-5 | TRBV30 | CAWSGTDNQPQHF | TGTGCCTGGAGTGGGACTGATAATCAGCCCCAGCATTTT
. | many | TRBJ2-1 | TRBV18 | CASSLAAAPYNEQFF | TGTGCCAGCTCGCTCGCAGCGGCCCCCTACAATGAGCAGTTCTTC
TRBD1 | few | TRBJ1-1 | TRBV6-5 | CASSYGTGEVDTEAFF | TGTGCCAGCAGTTACGGGACAGGGGAGGTGGACACTGAAGCTTTCTTT
. | . | TRBJ2-3 | TRBV27 | CASSLLDRDTQYF | TGTGCCAGCAGTTTACTTGACAGGGATACGCAGTATTTT
. | few | TRBJ1-4 | TRBV30 | CAWSVAGMEKLFF | TGTGCCTGGAGTGTAGCAGGGATGGAAAAACTGTTTTTT
TRBD1 | few | TRBJ1-3 | TRBV25-1 | CASSRQGRGNTIYF | TGTGCCAGCAGCCGACAGGGTAGGGGAAACACCATATATTTT
TRBD1 | few | TRBJ2-7 | TRBV27 | CASRDRAGTYEQYF | TGTGCCAGCAGGGACAGGGCGGGGACCTACGAGCAGTACTTC
. | few | TRBJ1-1 | TRBV7-3 | CASSKDRLGAEAFF | TGTGCCAGCAGCAAAGACAGGCTTGGCGCTGAAGCTTTCTTT
TRBD1 | few | TRBJ1-6 | TRBV5-1 | CASSLAPGTGTTSSPLHF | TGCGCCAGCAGCTTGGCCCCCGGGACAGGGACAACGTCCTCACCCCTCCACTTT
TRBD2 | few | TRBJ2-1 | TRBV12-5 | CASGLMGGGTHSYNEQFF | TGTGCTAGTGGTTTGATGGGCGGGGGGACTCACTCCTACAATGAGCAGTTCTTC
. | . | TRBJ2-3 | TRBV30 | CACPGSSATDTQYF | TGTGCCTGCCCCGGCTCTAGCGCCACAGATACGCAGTATTTT
. | few | TRBJ2-6 | TRBV4-3 | CASSRNRGANVLTF | TGCGCCAGCAGCCGTAACCGGGGGGCCAACGTCCTGACTTTC
. | few | TRBJ1-2 | TRBV19 | CASSMEGAWGYTF | TGTGCCAGTAGTATGGAGGGCGCATGGGGCTACACCTTC
. | few | TRBJ1-2 | TRBV29-1 | CSVYDSYGYTF | TGCAGCGTATATGACTCCTATGGCTACACCTTC
TRBD1 | . | TRBJ2-7 | TRBV19 | CASKPRTGNEQYF | TGTGCCAGTAAACCCCGGACAGGGAACGAGCAGTACTTC
. | . | TRBJ2-5 | TRBV10-3 | CAIRGPQETQYF | TGTGCCATCAGGGGGCCTCAAGAGACCCAGTACTTC
TRBD1 | few | TRBJ2-7 | TRBV29-1 | CSVGRQGGSYEQYF | TGCAGCGTGGGACGACAGGGCGGCTCCTACGAGCAGTACTTC
. | . | TRBJ2-7 | TRBV28 | CAIQGWGGNEQYF | TGTGCCATCCAGGGATGGGGGGGCAACGAGCAGTACTTC
. | . | TRBJ1-4 | TRBV29-1 | CSVVADSGNEKLFF | TGCAGCGTTGTTGCGGACAGCGGTAATGAAAAACTGTTTTTT
TRBD1 | few | TRBJ1-1 | TRBV30 | CAWSLRGQPNTEAFF | TGTGCCTGGAGTCTTAGGGGACAGCCGAACACTGAAGCTTTCTTT
TRBD2 | few | TRBJ2-3 | TRBV5-4 | CASSSGLATDTQYF | TGTGCCAGCAGCTCGGGACTAGCCACAGATACGCAGTATTTT
. | few | TRBJ1-2 | TRBV6-5 | CASRTRNTNYGYTF | TGTGCCAGCAGGACACGAAACACTAACTATGGCTACACCTTC
. | few | TRBJ2-2 | TRBV14 | CASSPRGFMAGELFF | TGTGCCAGCAGCCCAAGGGGGTTCATGGCCGGGGAGCTGTTTTTT
TRBD1 | few | TRBJ1-4 | TRBV28 | CASSRTGGGEKLFF | TGTGCCAGCAGTCGAACAGGGGGAGGTGAAAAACTGTTTTTT
TRBD2 | . | TRBJ2-1 | TRBV28 | CASTHRLAGVNEQFF | TGTGCCAGCACCCACAGACTAGCGGGAGTGAATGAGCAGTTCTTC
TRBD1 | few | TRBJ2-7 | TRBV7-2 | CASSLGTGVTYEQYF | TGTGCCAGCAGCTTGGGGACAGGGGTCACCTACGAGCAGTACTTC
. | few | TRBJ2-1 | TRBV4-3 | CASSQVTSYEQFF | TGCGCCAGCAGCCAAGTTACTAGTTATGAGCAGTTCTTC
TRBD2 | . | TRBJ2-3 | TRBV4-1 | CASSQDVGLAATDTQYF | TGCGCCAGCAGCCAAGATGTTGGGCTAGCGGCGACAGATACGCAGTATTTT
TRBD2 | . | TRBJ2-2 | TRBV30 | CAWTTLAGVGGELFF | TGTGCCTGGACCACGCTAGCGGGAGTAGGTGGGGAGCTGTTTTTT